This T cell receptor (beta chain) was captured in a study of blood T cell repertoires in COVID-19. The repertoire was sequenced with immunoSEQ multiplex PCR; TCRdb's copy has only in-frame clones and lacks some. The sample includes 40,000 to 60,000 clones, about 85% seen only once; the top ten take 5%. V lost 2 bases and J lost 16, with 22 bases in between. The CDR3 has 15 amino acids. The germline V gene has CDR1 SGHKS and CDR2 YYEKEE (reference sequence). The gene calls are TRBV5-5 and TRBJ1-6, with D possibly TRBD1 on 6 matching bases. The source of this sequence is a middle-aged man with active COVID-19. The source material was peripheral blood. The CDR3 is CASSFDRPNIRGLHF. As DNA, the CDR3 is TGTGCCAGCAGCTTTGACAGGCCGAATATCCGTGGACTCCACTTT.